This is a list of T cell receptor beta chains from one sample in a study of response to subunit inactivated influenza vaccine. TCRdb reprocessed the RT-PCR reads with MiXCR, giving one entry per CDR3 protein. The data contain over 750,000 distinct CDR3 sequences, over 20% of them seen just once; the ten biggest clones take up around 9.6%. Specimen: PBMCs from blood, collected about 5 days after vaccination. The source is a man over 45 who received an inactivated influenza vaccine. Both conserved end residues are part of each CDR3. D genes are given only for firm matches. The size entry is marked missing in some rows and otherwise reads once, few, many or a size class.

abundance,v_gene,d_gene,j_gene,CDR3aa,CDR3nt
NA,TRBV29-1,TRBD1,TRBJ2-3,CSVERDRGTDTQYF,TGCAGCGTTGAAAGGGACAGGGGCACAGATACGCAGTATTTT
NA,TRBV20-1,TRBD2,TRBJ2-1,CSARGVSGGLYNEQFF,TGCAGTGCTAGAGGCGTTAGCGGGGGGCTTTACAATGAGCAGTTCTTC
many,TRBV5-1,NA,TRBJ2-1,CASSRAPGINEQFF,TGCGCCAGCAGCCGCGCTCCAGGGATCAATGAGCAGTTCTTC
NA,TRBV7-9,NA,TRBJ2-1,CASSSWPVGDNNEQFF,TGTGCCAGCAGCTCGTGGCCCGTGGGGGATAACAATGAGCAGTTCTTC
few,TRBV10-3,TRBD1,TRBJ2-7,CAIRPGTEAYEQYF,TGTGCCATCAGACCCGGGACAGAGGCTTACGAGCAGTACTTC
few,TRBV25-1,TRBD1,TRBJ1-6,CASSTTGTGFSPLHF,TGTGCCAGCAGTACCACCGGGACAGGGTTCTCACCCCTCCACTTT
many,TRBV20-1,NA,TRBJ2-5,CSARPGHLAQETQYF,TGCAGTGCTAGACCCGGGCACCTGGCTCAAGAGACCCAGTACTTC
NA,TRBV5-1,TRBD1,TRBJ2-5,CASSKSTGVVETQYF,TGCGCCAGCAGCAAATCAACAGGGGTAGTAGAGACCCAGTACTTC
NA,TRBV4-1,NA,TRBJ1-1,CASSQVHSSETEAFF,TGCGCCAGCAGCCAAGTCCACTCATCGGAAACTGAAGCTTTCTTT
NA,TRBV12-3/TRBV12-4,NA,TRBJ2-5,CASSWRGQANVKETQYF,TGTGCCAGCAGTTGGCGGGGCCAGGCCAATGTAAAAGAGACCCAGTACTTC
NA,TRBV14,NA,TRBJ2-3,CASSQDLTDTQYF,TGTGCCAGCAGCCAAGATTTGACAGATACGCAGTATTTT